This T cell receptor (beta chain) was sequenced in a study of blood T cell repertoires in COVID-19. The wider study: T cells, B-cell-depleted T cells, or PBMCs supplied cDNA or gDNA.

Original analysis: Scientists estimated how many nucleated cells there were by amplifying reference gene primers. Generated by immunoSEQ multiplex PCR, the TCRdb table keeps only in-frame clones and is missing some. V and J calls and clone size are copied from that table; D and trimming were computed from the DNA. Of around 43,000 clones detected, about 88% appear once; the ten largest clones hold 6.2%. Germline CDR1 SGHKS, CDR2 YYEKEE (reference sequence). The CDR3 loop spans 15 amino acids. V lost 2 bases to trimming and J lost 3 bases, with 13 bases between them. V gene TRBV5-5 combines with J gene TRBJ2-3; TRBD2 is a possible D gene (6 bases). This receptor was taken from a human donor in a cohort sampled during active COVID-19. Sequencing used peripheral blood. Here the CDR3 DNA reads TGTGCCAGCAGCTTACAGAGACTAGTGACAGATACGCAGTATTTT. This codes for CASSLQRLVTDTQYF.